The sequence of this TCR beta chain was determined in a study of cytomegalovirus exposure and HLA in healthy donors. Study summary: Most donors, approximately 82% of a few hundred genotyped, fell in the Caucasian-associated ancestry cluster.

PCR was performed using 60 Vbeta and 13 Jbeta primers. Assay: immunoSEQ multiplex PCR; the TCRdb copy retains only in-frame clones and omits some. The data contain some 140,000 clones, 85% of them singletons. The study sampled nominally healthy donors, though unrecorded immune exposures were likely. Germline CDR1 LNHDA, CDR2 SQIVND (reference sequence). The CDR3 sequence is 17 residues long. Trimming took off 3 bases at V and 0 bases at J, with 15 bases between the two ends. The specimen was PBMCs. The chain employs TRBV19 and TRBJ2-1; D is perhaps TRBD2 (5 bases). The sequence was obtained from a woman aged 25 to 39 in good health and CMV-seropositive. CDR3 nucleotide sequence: TGTGCCAGTAGTATGGGTGGCGGGCTGAGCTCCTACAATGAGCAGTTCTTC. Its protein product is CASSMGGGLSSYNEQFF.